The following is a T cell receptor (beta chain) sequence with its context. These data belong to a study of blood T cell repertoires in COVID-19. Study summary: T cells, B-cell-depleted T cells, or PBMCs supplied cDNA or gDNA.

CDR1 and CDR2 (germline): MNHEY, SVGEGT. CDR3 length equals 14 residues. V lost 2 bases to trimming and J lost 5 bases; unmatched junction nucleotides: 3. Using immunoSEQ multiplex PCR, the repertoire was profiled, and TCRdb retains in-frame clones only, with some absent. This table has tens of thousands of clones, 84% appearing once. The clonotype originates from a man between 50 and 59 years old with COVID-19, enrolled during active disease. Sequences were obtained from peripheral blood. The V gene is TRBV6-2 or TRBV6-3, the J gene TRBJ1-5; the match to TRBD1 covers 7 bases. The CDR3 DNA follows: TGTGCCAGCAGTTACAGAACAGGGGATCAGCCCCAGCATTTT. It codes for CASSYRTGDQPQHF.